This T cell receptor (beta chain) came from a study of shared clonotypes between healthy human individuals. CD45RO-negative, CCR7-positively selected cells formed the naive CD8 fraction, excluding terminally differentiated effector memory CD45RA+ cells. Germline V gene lookup returns CDR1 SGHVT and CDR2 SQSDAQ. The CDR3 extends over 16 amino acids. Trimming removed 3 bases from V and 5 bases from J, with 20 bases in between. This was a deep-level run. Sequencing was performed with immunoSEQ multiplex PCR; in TCRdb, only in-frame clones are kept and a portion is missing. The sample holds about 580,000 clones; about 98% are singletons and the top ten take 0.3% to 0.35%.

This chain links TRBV7-4 with TRBJ2-7, with D maybe TRBD1 (6 bases). Input material: naive CD8+ T cells sorted from blood. This receptor was identified in a man aged 25 to 40 in good health. The CDR3 sequence: CASSFKHQGPRNEQYF. The CDR3 bases are TGTGCCAGCAGCTTCAAACATCAGGGGCCCAGGAACGAGCAGTACTTC.